This is a list of T cell receptor beta chains from one sample in a study of cytomegalovirus exposure and HLA in healthy donors. The protocol was immunoSEQ multiplex PCR, while the TCRdb copy is restricted to in-frame clones and leaves out a portion. Of about 120,000 clones listed, about 89% were seen once; the top ten hold 2% to 2.5%. What was sequenced was PBMCs. These receptors were obtained from a young woman in good health and CMV-seronegative. CDR3s include the opening cysteine and the closing phenylalanine or tryptophan. The order of the fields is J gene, V gene, D gene, clone size, CDR3 DNA, CDR3 protein. A D gene is named only where the DNA matches it firmly. Clone size is stated in some rows and not others, as once, few, many or a class when expanded.

j_call: TRBJ2-7; v_call: TRBV7-2; d_call: NA; clone_size: NA; cdr3_nt: TGTGCCAGCAGCCCTACCTCCTACGAGCAGTACTTC; cdr3_aa: CASSPTSYEQYF
j_call: TRBJ1-5; v_call: TRBV9; d_call: NA; clone_size: NA; cdr3_nt: TGTGCCAGCAGTGAGGGGGTAAATCAGCCCCAGCATTTT; cdr3_aa: CASSEGVNQPQHF
j_call: TRBJ2-5; v_call: TRBV30; d_call: TRBD1; clone_size: NA; cdr3_nt: TGTGCCTGGAGAACGACAGGGTCCGAGACCCAGTACTTC; cdr3_aa: CAWRTTGSETQYF
j_call: TRBJ1-1; v_call: TRBV28; d_call: TRBD1; clone_size: NA; cdr3_nt: TGTGCCAGCAGTTCCCGGGACAGGGGGAACACTGAAGCTTTCTTT; cdr3_aa: CASSSRDRGNTEAFF
j_call: TRBJ1-1; v_call: TRBV7-3; d_call: NA; clone_size: NA; cdr3_nt: TGTGCCAGCAGCTTAATGGGCAACACTGAAGCTTTCTTT; cdr3_aa: CASSLMGNTEAFF
j_call: TRBJ1-3; v_call: TRBV28; d_call: TRBD1; clone_size: NA; cdr3_nt: TGTGCCAGCAGTTTATCCCCGGCAGGGGGAGGAAACACCATATATTTT; cdr3_aa: CASSLSPAGGGNTIYF
j_call: TRBJ2-3; v_call: TRBV28; d_call: NA; clone_size: NA; cdr3_nt: TGTGCCAGCAGTTTATCTTGGCTCCTTCGAACAGATACGCAGTATTTT; cdr3_aa: CASSLSWLLRTDTQYF
j_call: TRBJ2-2; v_call: TRBV7-9; d_call: TRBD2; clone_size: NA; cdr3_nt: TGTGCCAGCAGCCGAGGGGCAGCGGGAGGCACCGGGGAGCTGTTTTTT; cdr3_aa: CASSRGAAGGTGELFF
j_call: TRBJ2-2; v_call: TRBV28; d_call: NA; clone_size: NA; cdr3_nt: TGTGCCAGCAGTTTAATGGGCAGGGCCACCGGGGAGCTGTTTTTT; cdr3_aa: CASSLMGRATGELFF
j_call: TRBJ2-2; v_call: TRBV4-2; d_call: NA; clone_size: NA; cdr3_nt: TGTGCCAGCAGCCGCAGTCTGGCGGGTGGGGACACCGGGGAGCTGTTTTTT; cdr3_aa: CASSRSLAGGDTGELFF
j_call: TRBJ1-2; v_call: TRBV21-1; d_call: NA; clone_size: NA; cdr3_nt: TGTGCCAGCAGCAAGGGAGAGGAGTGGGGCTACACCTTC; cdr3_aa: CASSKGEEWGYTF
j_call: TRBJ1-2; v_call: TRBV19; d_call: NA; clone_size: NA; cdr3_nt: TGTGCCAGTAGCTCCAGGGCCTATGGCTACACCTTC; cdr3_aa: CASSSRAYGYTF
j_call: TRBJ2-5; v_call: TRBV6-1; d_call: NA; clone_size: NA; cdr3_nt: TGTGCCAGCAGTGAAATGTTGGCCGGGGAGACCCAGTACTTC; cdr3_aa: CASSEMLAGETQYF
j_call: TRBJ2-2; v_call: TRBV28; d_call: TRBD2; clone_size: NA; cdr3_nt: TGTGCCAGCAGTTTTATTTCCCCCTTGGGAGCGGGAGCGAACACCGGGGAGCTGTTTTTT; cdr3_aa: CASSFISPLGAGANTGELFF
j_call: TRBJ2-7; v_call: TRBV18; d_call: TRBD1; clone_size: NA; cdr3_nt: TGTGCCAGCGCAGGGGGCAAGGACTACGAGCAGTACTTC; cdr3_aa: CASAGGKDYEQYF
j_call: TRBJ2-5; v_call: TRBV5-6; d_call: TRBD1; clone_size: NA; cdr3_nt: TGTGCCAGCAGCTTAGGACAGGGGGGAGAGACCCAGTACTTC; cdr3_aa: CASSLGQGGETQYF
j_call: TRBJ2-3; v_call: TRBV11-1; d_call: TRBD2; clone_size: NA; cdr3_nt: TGTGCCAGCAGCGGAGGACTGGGGAGCGGGGATACAGATACGCAGTATTTT; cdr3_aa: CASSGGLGSGDTDTQYF
j_call: TRBJ1-1; v_call: TRBV7-2; d_call: NA; clone_size: few; cdr3_nt: TGTGCCAGCAGCCGCCAGGGGAACACTGAAGCTTTCTTT; cdr3_aa: CASSRQGNTEAFF
j_call: TRBJ2-7; v_call: TRBV5-4; d_call: NA; clone_size: NA; cdr3_nt: TGTGCCAGCAGCTCGATACACGGGGACTACGAGCAGTACTTC; cdr3_aa: CASSSIHGDYEQYF
j_call: TRBJ2-7; v_call: TRBV28; d_call: NA; clone_size: NA; cdr3_nt: TGTGCCAGCAGTTTCACAGACTCCTACGAGCAGTACTTC; cdr3_aa: CASSFTDSYEQYF
j_call: TRBJ2-7; v_call: TRBV7-6; d_call: NA; clone_size: NA; cdr3_nt: TGTGCCAGCAGCTTGTCACAGGGGGGGCGCGAGCAGTACTTC; cdr3_aa: CASSLSQGGREQYF
j_call: TRBJ2-1; v_call: TRBV11-2; d_call: NA; clone_size: once; cdr3_nt: TGTGCCAGCAGCTTAGCAGGAACTGGCTACAATGAGCAGTTCTTC; cdr3_aa: CASSLAGTGYNEQFF
j_call: TRBJ2-7; v_call: TRBV11-2; d_call: TRBD2; clone_size: NA; cdr3_nt: TGTGCCAGCAGCTTACTAGCGGGACCCTACGAGCAGTACTTC; cdr3_aa: CASSLLAGPYEQYF
j_call: TRBJ2-2; v_call: TRBV5-8; d_call: NA; clone_size: NA; cdr3_nt: TGTGCCAGCAGCCCCGGCAGGGGACGGGGCGGGGAGCTGTTTTTT; cdr3_aa: CASSPGRGRGGELFF
j_call: TRBJ2-7; v_call: TRBV29-1; d_call: TRBD1; clone_size: few; cdr3_nt: TGCAGCGTTGCTAGAGGGACAGGGGTCTACGAGCAGTACTTC; cdr3_aa: CSVARGTGVYEQYF
j_call: TRBJ2-1; v_call: TRBV4-1; d_call: TRBD2; clone_size: NA; cdr3_nt: TGCGCCAGCAGCCAAGATTTAGGGGCAGGGAGGGTTGATGAGCAGTTCTTC; cdr3_aa: CASSQDLGAGRVDEQFF
j_call: TRBJ2-7; v_call: TRBV6-5; d_call: TRBD2; clone_size: NA; cdr3_nt: TGTGCCAGCAGTTATAGGACTAGCGGGAGATACGAGCAGTACTTC; cdr3_aa: CASSYRTSGRYEQYF
j_call: TRBJ2-3; v_call: TRBV19; d_call: NA; clone_size: NA; cdr3_nt: TGTGCCAGTAGCGTCGGGGGAGATACGCAGTATTTT; cdr3_aa: CASSVGGDTQYF
j_call: TRBJ1-2; v_call: TRBV29-1; d_call: TRBD1; clone_size: NA; cdr3_nt: TGCAGCGTTGTGGGGACAGGGTCTGGCTATGGCTACACCTTC; cdr3_aa: CSVVGTGSGYGYTF
j_call: TRBJ2-7; v_call: TRBV11-1; d_call: NA; clone_size: NA; cdr3_nt: TGTGCCAGCAGCTCCCGGGGGACGCCCTACGAGCAGTACTTC; cdr3_aa: CASSSRGTPYEQYF
j_call: TRBJ1-2; v_call: TRBV18; d_call: TRBD1; clone_size: NA; cdr3_nt: TGTGCCAGCTCACCAACCGGACAGGGACGCTATGGCTACACCTTC; cdr3_aa: CASSPTGQGRYGYTF
j_call: TRBJ2-1; v_call: TRBV9; d_call: TRBD2; clone_size: NA; cdr3_nt: TGTGCCAGCAGCGCGAGACTAGCGGGGGAATACAATGAGCAGTTCTTC; cdr3_aa: CASSARLAGEYNEQFF
j_call: TRBJ2-2; v_call: TRBV7-9; d_call: TRBD1; clone_size: NA; cdr3_nt: TGTGCCAGCAGCGTGGACAGGGCACACACCGGGGAGCTGTTTTTT; cdr3_aa: CASSVDRAHTGELFF
j_call: TRBJ2-2; v_call: TRBV9; d_call: TRBD2; clone_size: NA; cdr3_nt: TGTGCCAGCAGCGGATATAGCGGGAGGGCCGGAGAGGGCACCGGGGAGCTGTTTTTT; cdr3_aa: CASSGYSGRAGEGTGELFF
j_call: TRBJ2-1; v_call: TRBV4-1; d_call: TRBD2; clone_size: once; cdr3_nt: TGCGCCAGCAGCCAGACGGGACTAGCGGGCAGCTCCTACAATGAGCAGTTCTTC; cdr3_aa: CASSQTGLAGSSYNEQFF
j_call: TRBJ2-3; v_call: TRBV5-1; d_call: TRBD2; clone_size: NA; cdr3_nt: TGCGCCAGCAGCTTGGCCAGCGGGGGGACAGATACGCAGTATTTT; cdr3_aa: CASSLASGGTDTQYF
j_call: TRBJ2-7; v_call: TRBV4-1; d_call: TRBD2; clone_size: NA; cdr3_nt: TGCGCCAGCAGCCAGATATGGACTAGCGGGCTGGACGAGCAGTACTTC; cdr3_aa: CASSQIWTSGLDEQYF
j_call: TRBJ2-2; v_call: TRBV7-9; d_call: NA; clone_size: NA; cdr3_nt: TGTGCCAGCAGCCACTCGGGGGATCCCGGGGAGCTGTTTTTT; cdr3_aa: CASSHSGDPGELFF
j_call: TRBJ2-7; v_call: TRBV10-3; d_call: TRBD1; clone_size: NA; cdr3_nt: TGTGCCATCAGTGAGTCAGGGACAGCTGACCTCTACGAGCAGTACTTC; cdr3_aa: CAISESGTADLYEQYF
j_call: TRBJ1-2; v_call: TRBV13; d_call: NA; clone_size: once; cdr3_nt: TGTGCCAGCAGCCGAAGGGACCGGGGGAGAGGATATGGCTACACCTTC; cdr3_aa: CASSRRDRGRGYGYTF
j_call: TRBJ2-5; v_call: TRBV6-1; d_call: NA; clone_size: NA; cdr3_nt: TGTGCCAGCAGGAGGGGGTCCCAAGAGACCCAGTACTTC; cdr3_aa: CASRRGSQETQYF
j_call: TRBJ2-2; v_call: TRBV28; d_call: TRBD2; clone_size: NA; cdr3_nt: TGTGCCAGCCACCCGGAGCGGGAGAACACCGGGGAGCTGTTTTTT; cdr3_aa: CASHPERENTGELFF
j_call: TRBJ1-1; v_call: TRBV28; d_call: NA; clone_size: NA; cdr3_nt: TGTGCCAGCAACAAGGGGGGGGACGAAGCTTTCTTT; cdr3_aa: CASNKGGDEAFF
j_call: TRBJ2-7; v_call: TRBV11-3; d_call: TRBD1; clone_size: once; cdr3_nt: TGTGCCAGCAGCTTACGGGGACAGCCGTTTATCCCTCCGTACTTC; cdr3_aa: CASSLRGQPFIPPYF
j_call: TRBJ1-4; v_call: TRBV9; d_call: TRBD1; clone_size: once; cdr3_nt: TGTGCCAGCAGCGTAGGCAGGGGGAGTAATGAAAAACTGTTTTTT; cdr3_aa: CASSVGRGSNEKLFF
j_call: TRBJ1-5; v_call: TRBV27; d_call: TRBD1; clone_size: NA; cdr3_nt: TGTGCCAGCAGACGCGGAGGGGGCGGGCAGCCCCAGCATTTT; cdr3_aa: CASRRGGGGQPQHF
j_call: TRBJ2-7; v_call: TRBV2; d_call: NA; clone_size: NA; cdr3_nt: TGTGCCAGCAGTGCGTCGGGGGAGGCCCCCTACGAGCAGTACTTC; cdr3_aa: CASSASGEAPYEQYF
j_call: TRBJ2-7; v_call: TRBV11-3; d_call: TRBD1; clone_size: few; cdr3_nt: TGTGCCAGCAGCTCTGAGACAGGGTACACCTACGAGCAGTACTTC; cdr3_aa: CASSSETGYTYEQYF
j_call: TRBJ2-3; v_call: TRBV2; d_call: TRBD2; clone_size: NA; cdr3_nt: TGTGCCAGCAGTGAAGCACTAGCGGGATCGTTAGCAGATACGCAGTATTTT; cdr3_aa: CASSEALAGSLADTQYF
j_call: TRBJ1-1; v_call: TRBV10-3; d_call: TRBD1; clone_size: NA; cdr3_nt: TGTGCCATCAACGAGGGGACAGGGAACACTGAAGCTTTCTTT; cdr3_aa: CAINEGTGNTEAFF
j_call: TRBJ2-3; v_call: TRBV29-1; d_call: TRBD2; clone_size: NA; cdr3_nt: TGCAGCGTTGAAACTAGCGGGAGGTCTGATACGCAGTATTTT; cdr3_aa: CSVETSGRSDTQYF
j_call: TRBJ2-5; v_call: TRBV2; d_call: TRBD2; clone_size: NA; cdr3_nt: TGTGCCAGCCACCAGGCGGGGGGACGAGAGACCCAGTACTTC; cdr3_aa: CASHQAGGRETQYF
j_call: TRBJ1-3; v_call: TRBV27; d_call: NA; clone_size: NA; cdr3_nt: TGTGCCAGCAGTTTGTTTGGGGGCGCTGGAAACACCATATATTTT; cdr3_aa: CASSLFGGAGNTIYF
j_call: TRBJ2-7; v_call: TRBV11-2; d_call: TRBD2; clone_size: NA; cdr3_nt: TGTGCCAGCACCGCGGGAGGGATCTACGAGCAGTACTTC; cdr3_aa: CASTAGGIYEQYF
j_call: TRBJ1-1; v_call: TRBV29-1; d_call: TRBD1; clone_size: NA; cdr3_nt: TGCAGCGTTAGGGGACAGGGGACAACTGAAGCTTTCTTT; cdr3_aa: CSVRGQGTTEAFF
j_call: TRBJ2-7; v_call: TRBV28; d_call: TRBD1; clone_size: NA; cdr3_nt: TGTGCCAGCAAGACAGGGGGCGAGCAGTACTTC; cdr3_aa: CASKTGGEQYF